This passage covers 21 T cell receptor beta chains from one sample sequenced in a study of cytomegalovirus exposure and HLA in healthy donors. Use of 60 Vbeta and 13 Jbeta primers characterized the PCR. Assay: immunoSEQ multiplex PCR; the TCRdb copy retains only in-frame clones and omits some. The top ten clones hold over 4% of a sample with some 95,000 clones, about four fifths of them seen once. Sequencing input: PBMCs. These TCRs come from a woman aged 35 to 49 in good health and CMV-seropositive.

J is TRBJ1-2 and V is TRBV20-1; TRBD1 matches at 7 bases. This CDR3 contains 11 residues. The V gene's germline CDR1 is DFQATT and CDR2 SNEGSKA (reference sequence). Trimming took 6 bases from V and 9 from J; bases not matched to a gene: 7. The CDR3 spells CSAKPTGSYTF. The CDR3 nucleotides read TGCAGTGCCAAACCGACAGGGAGCTACACCTTC.

CDR3 in amino acids: CASSPDRGQPQHF. The CDR3 region has the DNA TGTGCCAGCTCACCGGACCGGGGACAGCCCCAGCATTTT. This chain connects TRBV18 to TRBJ1-5; D is unresolved. This CDR3 comprises 13 residues. In germline, CDR1 is KGHSH, CDR2 LQKENI. Trimming took off 3 bases at V and 7 bases at J, with 10 bases between the two ends.

The rearrangement uses TRBV15 and TRBJ1-1; D remains ambiguous. Per germline, CDR1 LNHNV and CDR2 YYDKDF (reference sequence). This CDR3 has 14 amino acids. Trimming shortened V by 1 base and J by 0 bases, and 6 bases separated the two germline ends. The CDR3 region is CATSRGTVNTEAFF. The CDR3 nucleotides read TGTGCCACCAGCAGAGGCACGGTGAACACTGAAGCTTTCTTT.

This clone was observed a few times. The V and J genes are TRBV30 and TRBJ2-5; TRBD1 aligns across 11 bases. The length of the CDR3 is 13 residues. J was trimmed by 5 bases and V by 7 bases; bases with no gene match: 6. The germline V gene encodes CDR1 GTSNPN and CDR2 SVGIG (reference sequence). The CDR3: CALGQGVGETQYF. The CDR3 DNA follows: TGTGCCTTGGGACAGGGGGTGGGGGAGACCCAGTACTTC.

This clone was detected only once. V is TRBV19 and J is TRBJ2-2; maybe TRBD1 (5 bases). V was shortened by 7 bases and J by 0 bases, with 12 bases between the two germline ends. The CDR3 covers 15 residues. Germline V gene lookup returns CDR1 LNHDA and CDR2 SQIVND (reference sequence). CDR3 nucleotides: TGTGCCAGTAAATGGTCAGGGCCGAACACCGGGGAGCTGTTTTTT. Translated: CASKWSGPNTGELFF.

This clone was seen only a few times. The V call is TRBV6-1, the J call TRBJ2-1, with 12 bases matching TRBD2. The ends lost 5 bases at V and 10 bases at J; junction bases unmatched: 6. The germline CDR1 and CDR2 sequences are MNHNS and SASEGT. The CDR3 covers 14 residues. CDR3 in amino acids: CASSPRTSGDEQFF. CDR3 DNA: TGTGCCAGCAGTCCCCGGACTAGCGGGGACGAGCAGTTCTTC.

The chain is built from TRBV19 and TRBJ1-4; 9 bases fit TRBD1. The CDR3 contains 16 residues. In germline, CDR1 is LNHDA, CDR2 SQIVND (reference sequence). Trimming took 2 bases from V and 8 from J; bases not matched to a gene: 9. The CDR3 protein is CASSIQPGQGGEKLFF. The CDR3 coding sequence is TGTGCCAGTAGTATACAACCGGGACAGGGAGGCGAAAAACTGTTTTTT. Using reference TRBV19 and TRBJ1-4 for the parts outside the CDR3, the full variable domain is DGGITQSPKYLFRKEGQNVTLSCEQNLNHDAMYWYRQDPGQGLRLIYYSQIVNDFQKGDIAEGYSVSREKKESFPLTVTSAQKNPTAFYLCASSIQPGQGGEKLFFGSGTQLSVL.

The chain carries TRBV28 and TRBJ1-2; D uncertain. The length of the CDR3 is 11 residues. V lost 5 bases and J 3 bases, leaving 4 bases between the germline ends. The V gene's germline CDR1 is MDHEN and CDR2 SYDVKM. CDR3 DNA: TGTGCCAGCAGTGAGGACTATGGCTACACCTTC. Its translation is CASSEDYGYTF.

The rearrangement joins TRBV28 to TRBJ1-4; D is possibly TRBD1 (6 bases). Per germline, CDR1 MDHEN and CDR2 SYDVKM. This CDR3 comprises 15 residues. Trimming took off 7 bases at V and 2 bases at J, with 14 bases between the two ends. The CDR3 region has the DNA TGTGCCAGCATAAATACAGGGATCACTAATGAAAAACTGTTTTTT. Its translation is CASINTGITNEKLFF.

The rearrangement joins TRBV19 to TRBJ2-1; D is perhaps TRBD2 (5 bases). Germline V lookup: CDR1 LNHDA, CDR2 SQIVND (reference sequence). V was cut by 3 bases and J by 0 bases, with 9 bases left in between. The length of the CDR3 is 15 residues. CDR3 sequence: CASSIGGLSYNEQFF. The CDR3 DNA reads as TGTGCCAGTAGTATCGGCGGGCTCTCCTACAATGAGCAGTTCTTC.

The chain couples TRBV19 to TRBJ1-5; the D gene is possibly TRBD1 (5 bases). The CDR3 is 13 amino acids. Germline V gene sequence: CDR1 LNHDA, CDR2 SQIVND (reference sequence). Trimming took 5 bases from V and 7 from J, leaving 12 bases between them. The CDR3 DNA sequence: TGTGCCAGTAGTTTCGGGGGTGAACAGCCCCAGCATTTT. It codes for CASSFGGEQPQHF.

CDR3 nucleotide sequence: TGTGCCAGCAGTGGGGCGGGGACTAGCGGGAGTAATGAAGAGACCCAGTACTTC. Protein: CASSGAGTSGSNEETQYF. V gene TRBV5-4 combines with J gene TRBJ2-5; TRBD2 aligns across 14 bases. The CDR3 runs to 18 residues. Germline CDR1 reads SGHNT; CDR2 reads YYREEE (reference sequence). J lost 3 bases, V lost 5 bases, and 12 bases had no gene match.

This clone was picked up one time. The rearrangement uses TRBV6-1 and TRBJ1-3; 10 nucleotides match TRBD1. The V gene end was trimmed by 6 bases and the J gene end by 7 bases; junction bases not matched to a gene: 9. Germline V gene data show CDR1 as MNHNS and CDR2 as SASEGT. The CDR3 length is 15 residues. The CDR3 DNA reads TGTGCCAGCAGAGAGGGGACAGGGGATCTTAACACCATATATTTT. It translates to CASREGTGDLNTIYF.

The CDR3 protein is CASSLNEQFF. In DNA form, the CDR3 reads TGTGCCAGCAGTCTCAATGAGCAGTTCTTC. The J gene is TRBJ2-1, the V gene TRBV2; D gene ambiguous. V was cut by 5 bases and J by 6 bases, with 2 bases left in between. CDR1 and CDR2 (germline): SNHLY, FYNNEI. CDR3 length: 10 residues.

The V call is TRBV7-2, the J call TRBJ2-2; D might be TRBD1 (6 bases). Germline V lookup: CDR1 SGHTA, CDR2 FQGNSA. V was trimmed by 2 bases and J by 5 bases, leaving 12 bases between them. The CDR3 loop spans 15 amino acids. The CDR3 loop reads CASSLRQGLTGELFF. CDR3 DNA: TGTGCCAGCAGCTTACGTCAGGGGTTGACCGGGGAGCTGTTTTTT.

V is TRBV27 and J is TRBJ1-5, with 8 bases matching TRBD1. This CDR3 spans 13 amino acids. Germline assignment: CDR1 MNHEY and CDR2 SMNVEV (reference sequence). J lost 6 bases, V lost 5 bases, and 3 bases had no gene match. Here the CDR3 reads CASSADRGQPQHF. CDR3 coding DNA: TGTGCCAGCAGTGCTGACAGGGGTCAGCCCCAGCATTTT.

This chain links TRBV5-4 with TRBJ2-5, with TRBD1 identical over 10 bases. V dropped 4 bases and J dropped 5; count of bases not matched to a gene: 2. The CDR3 sequence is 13 residues long. Per the germline V gene, CDR1 is SGHNT and CDR2 is YYREEE (reference sequence). DNA for the CDR3: TGTGCCAGCAGCATGGGACAGGGGGAGACCCAGTACTTC. This gives the protein CASSMGQGETQYF.

In its sample, this clone was seen a few times. The chain recombines TRBV6-1 with TRBJ2-7, with 7 bases that match TRBD1. Germline CDR1 reads MNHNS; CDR2 reads SASEGT. The V gene end was trimmed by 7 bases and the J gene end by 1 base; junction bases not matched to a gene: 4. The CDR3 is made up of 13 amino acids. CDR3 in DNA: TGTGCCAGCACACCGGGACAGTCCTACGAGCAGTACTTC. Translating gives CASTPGQSYEQYF.

The J gene is TRBJ2-1, the V gene TRBV6-5, with TRBD1 matching over 7 bases. The CDR3 has 13 residues. V shed 0 bases and J 15 bases; nucleotides not matched to a gene: 8. The V gene's germline CDR1 is MNHEY and CDR2 SVGAGI. This chain's CDR3 is CASSYSGTESRFF. CDR3 DNA sequence: TGTGCCAGCAGTTACTCCGGGACAGAATCCCGGTTCTTC.

This chain uses TRBV25-1 with TRBJ1-5, with D perhaps matching TRBD1 (6 bases). V lost 2 bases to trimming and J lost 0 bases, with 11 bases between them. There are 16 residues in the CDR3. CDR1 is MGHDK, CDR2 SYGVNS, per germline. CDR3 DNA sequence: TGTGCCAGCAGTGAAGGGACATCCTTTAGCAATCAGCCCCAGCATTTT. It yields the protein CASSEGTSFSNQPQHF. The whole variable domain, remainder taken from reference TRBV25-1 and TRBJ1-5, is EADIYQTPRYLVIGTGKKITLECSQTMGHDKMYWYQQDPGMELHLIHYSYGVNSTEKGDLSSESTVSRIRTEHFPLTLESARPSHTSQYLCASSEGTSFSNQPQHFGDGTRLSIL.

The J gene is TRBJ1-5, the V gene TRBV30; no clear D. The V and J ends lost 3 bases and 1 base respectively, with 10 bases between them. The CDR3 spans 14 residues. Germline V gene data show CDR1 as GTSNPN and CDR2 as SVGIG (reference sequence). This CDR3 is CAWSRGLSNQPQHF. CDR3 coding DNA: TGTGCCTGGAGCCGAGGACTGAGCAATCAGCCCCAGCATTTT.